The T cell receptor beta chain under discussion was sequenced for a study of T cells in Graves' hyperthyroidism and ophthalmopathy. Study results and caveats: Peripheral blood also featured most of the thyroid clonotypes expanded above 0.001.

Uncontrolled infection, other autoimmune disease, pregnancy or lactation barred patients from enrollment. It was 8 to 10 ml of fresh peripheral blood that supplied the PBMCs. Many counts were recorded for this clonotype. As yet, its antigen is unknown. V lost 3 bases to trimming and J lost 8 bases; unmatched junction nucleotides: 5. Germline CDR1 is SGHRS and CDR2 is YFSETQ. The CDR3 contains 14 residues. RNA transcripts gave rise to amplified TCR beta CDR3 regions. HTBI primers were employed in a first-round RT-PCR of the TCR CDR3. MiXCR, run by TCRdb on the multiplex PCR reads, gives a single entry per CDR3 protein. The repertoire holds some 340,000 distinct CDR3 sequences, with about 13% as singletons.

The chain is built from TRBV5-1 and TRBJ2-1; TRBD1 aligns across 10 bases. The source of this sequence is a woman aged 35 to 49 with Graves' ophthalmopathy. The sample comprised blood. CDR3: CASSSRTGGHEQFF. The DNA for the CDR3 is TGCGCCAGCAGCTCCAGGACAGGGGGTCATGAGCAGTTCTTC.